A single sample gave rise to the 11 T cell receptor beta chains below, sequenced in a study of graft-versus-host responses after intestinal transplantation. Their antigen targets remain unknown. Data came from immunoSEQ multiplex PCR; TCRdb stores just in-frame clones and leaves some out. The table has tens of thousands of clones, about 94% seen once. The source was unstimulated CD8+ T cells sorted from spleen or lymph node cells, collected before intestinal transplant. Source of these receptors: a human donor who received an intestinal transplant.

This clone was detected only once. The chain has TRBV4-2 and TRBJ1-1, with D unclear. Trimming left V 4 bases short and J 3 bases short, with 18 bases between. Germline lookup yields CDR1 LGHNA and CDR2 YNFKEQ. CDR3 length: 16 residues. This CDR3 is CASSLGEGSVDTEAFF. CDR3 nucleotides: TGTGCCAGCAGCCTGGGAGAGGGATCGGTGGACACTGAAGCTTTCTTT.

This clone was counted once. The chain couples TRBV5-1 to TRBJ2-1, with 8 bases lining up with TRBD2. Germline V gene sequence: CDR1 SGHRS, CDR2 YFSETQ. Trimming at V came to 1 base and at J to 0 bases, leaving 3 bases not matched to a gene. The CDR3 covers 16 residues. For the CDR3, the DNA is TGCGCCAGCAGCTTGACTAGCGGAGCCTCCTACAATGAGCAGTTCTTC. Protein: CASSLTSGASYNEQFF.

CDR3 coding DNA: TGTGCCAGCAGTGACTCGATGGCAGATACGCAGTATTTT. Protein sequence: CASSDSMADTQYF. The genes are TRBV6-4 and TRBJ2-3, with D unresolved. The germline CDR1 and CDR2 sequences are MRHNA and SNTAGT. The CDR3 has 13 residues. With 0 bases removed from V and 4 bases from J, the gap between germline ends came to 5 bases.

The chain couples TRBV5-1 to TRBJ1-1, with unresolved D. V lost 0 bases to trimming and J lost 2 bases, with 11 bases between them. This CDR3 region has 15 residues. CDR1 SGHRS and CDR2 YFSETQ come from the germline V gene. CDR3 protein: CASSLDLLYNTEAFF. The CDR3 DNA reads as TGCGCCAGCAGCTTGGACTTGTTGTATAACACTGAAGCTTTCTTT.

The chain combines TRBV19 with TRBJ2-5; possibly TRBD1 for D (6 bases). Germline CDR1 and CDR2: LNHDA and SQIVND (reference sequence). Trimming stripped 6 bases from V and 5 bases from J, with 13 bases between. The CDR3 is made up of 13 amino acids. Here the CDR3 reads CASSTVGAETQYF. As DNA, the CDR3 is TGTGCCAGTAGCACCGTGGGGGCCGAGACCCAGTACTTC.

The chain is built from TRBV4-1 and TRBJ2-1; D is undetermined. With 4 bases removed from V and 7 bases from J, the gap between germline ends came to 11 bases. Germline lookup yields CDR1 MGHRA and CDR2 YSYEKL. The CDR3 has 13 residues. CDR3 in amino acids: CASSRKVTNEQFF. For the CDR3, the DNA is TGCGCCAGCAGCCGCAAGGTAACGAATGAGCAGTTCTTC.

The chain carries TRBV30 and TRBJ2-7; possible D gene TRBD1, 6 bases. V dropped 3 bases and J dropped 5 bases, with 14 bases sitting between them. The CDR3 spans 13 residues. CDR1 is GTSNPN, CDR2 SVGIG, per germline (reference sequence). CDR3 residues: CAWRQGESHEQYF. CDR3 sequence (DNA): TGTGCCTGGAGACAGGGCGAATCCCACGAGCAGTACTTC.

This clone was detected only once. This sequence joins TRBV5-6 and TRBJ2-2; D ambiguous. The V gene lost 4 bases and the J gene lost 0 bases, with 4 bases spanning the gap. The CDR3 length is 13 residues. Looked up from germline, CDR1 is SGHDT and CDR2 is YYEEEE. The CDR3 sequence is CASSPANTGELFF. DNA for the CDR3: TGTGCCAGCAGCCCGGCGAACACCGGGGAGCTGTTTTTT. Looking up the rest from reference TRBV5-6 and TRBJ2-2 gives the full variable domain: DAGVTQSPTHLIKTRGQQVTLRCSPKSGHDTVSWYQQALGQGPQFIFQYYEEEERQRGNFPDRFSGHQFPNYSSELNVNALLLGDSALYLCASSPANTGELFFGEGSRLTVL.

This chain joins TRBV9 and TRBJ1-2, with a possible D match to TRBD1 (5 bases). V lost 3 bases to trimming and J lost 4 bases, with 19 bases between them. The V gene's germline CDR1 is SGDLS and CDR2 YYNGEE. The CDR3 consists of 16 residues. CDR3 protein: CASSALPTDRLYGYTF. CDR3 nucleotides: TGTGCCAGCAGCGCCCTTCCCACCGACAGACTCTATGGCTACACCTTC.

The CDR3 region is CSVVADYNEQFF. As DNA, the CDR3 is TGCAGCGTTGTGGCGGATTACAATGAGCAGTTCTTC. The V and J genes are TRBV29-1 and TRBJ2-1; D unclear. V was clipped by 4 bases and J by 4 bases, with 8 bases between them. Germline V gene lookup returns CDR1 SQVTM and CDR2 ANQGSEA. The CDR3 runs to 12 residues.

The chain has TRBV2 and TRBJ1-1; the D is unclear. With 6 bases removed from V and 1 base from J, the gap between germline ends came to 15 bases. The CDR3 has 15 amino acids. Germline loops: CDR1 SNHLY, CDR2 FYNNEI. The CDR3 reads CASRDVRYTNTEAFF. The CDR3, as DNA: TGTGCCAGCAGGGACGTCCGGTATACGAACACTGAAGCTTTCTTT.